This T cell receptor beta chain was recovered during a study of blood T cell repertoires in COVID-19. Study-level background: PBMCs, B-cell-depleted T cells, or T cells were the source of the cDNA or gDNA that made up the material.

In the original workflow: Amplifying reference gene primers gave estimates of nucleated cell counts. The data were produced by immunoSEQ multiplex PCR, yet TCRdb's version contains in-frame clones alone and is incomplete. That table is the source of V, J and clone size, and D and trimming were worked out from the DNA. Found here are 150,000 to 200,000 clones, over 70% of them singletons; the top ten hold 10% to 15%. Germline V gene lookup returns CDR1 GTSNPN and CDR2 SVGIG (reference sequence). The CDR3 totals 15 residues. V dropped 2 bases and J dropped 8; count of bases not matched to a gene: 7. V gene TRBV30 combines with J gene TRBJ2-1; 12 bases map to TRBD1. Sample: PBMCs or T cells enriched from blood (not recorded which). The source of this sequence is a woman in her sixties or seventies who had recovered from COVID-19. The DNA of the CDR3 is TGTGCCTGGAGTTTACCGGGACAGGGGGCTCATGAGCAGTTCTTC. It specifies CAWSLPGQGAHEQFF. Variable domain in full (rest from reference TRBV30 and TRBJ2-1): SQTIHQWPATLVQPVGSPLSLECTVEGTSNPNLYWYRQAAGRGLQLLFYSVGIGQISSEVPQNLSASRPQDRQFILSSKKLLLSDSGFYLCAWSLPGQGAHEQFFGPGTRLTVL.